This TCR beta chain was sequenced for a study of metastatic and nonmetastatic thyroid tumors. As for the study in general: Repertoires from malignant and benign thyroid patients were compared across blood and tumor or nodule tissue.

Before thyroid surgery, none of the patients had received any treatment. Notes on the study in general: When malignant thyroid tumors were compared with benign nodules, TCR beta diversity was reportedly significantly higher in the malignant tumors. This held in both blood and tumor samples.

From germline, CDR1 is SGHAT and CDR2 FQNNGV. The CDR3 is 16 residues long. Per the authors' pipeline: Using the CDR3 differences seen across clinicopathological groups, the authors built a distant-metastasis classifier for papillary thyroid cancer, which was meant to discriminate distant-metastatic patients. TCRdb re-called clones via MiXCR from the PCR reads. TCRdb's processing, not the authors' own work, is the source of the V and J calls. The profile shows some 11,000 clones, around 30% of them singletons. In its sample, this clone was seen a few times. Its antigen remains unidentified. The junction and the germline gene differ at one end; a read error may be behind it.

The TCR comes from a female donor with papillary thyroid cancer or a benign thyroid nodule (not recorded which). Some clones in this sample may be carry-over from other donors' samples. The sample was tumor tissue. The chain recombines TRBV11-2 with TRBJ2-1; perhaps D is TRBD1 or TRBD2 (5 bases each). CDR3 DNA sequence: TGTGCCAGCAGCTTATCACCCGGGACGAGCTACAATGAGCAGTCCTTC. It yields the protein CASSLSPGTSYNEQSF.